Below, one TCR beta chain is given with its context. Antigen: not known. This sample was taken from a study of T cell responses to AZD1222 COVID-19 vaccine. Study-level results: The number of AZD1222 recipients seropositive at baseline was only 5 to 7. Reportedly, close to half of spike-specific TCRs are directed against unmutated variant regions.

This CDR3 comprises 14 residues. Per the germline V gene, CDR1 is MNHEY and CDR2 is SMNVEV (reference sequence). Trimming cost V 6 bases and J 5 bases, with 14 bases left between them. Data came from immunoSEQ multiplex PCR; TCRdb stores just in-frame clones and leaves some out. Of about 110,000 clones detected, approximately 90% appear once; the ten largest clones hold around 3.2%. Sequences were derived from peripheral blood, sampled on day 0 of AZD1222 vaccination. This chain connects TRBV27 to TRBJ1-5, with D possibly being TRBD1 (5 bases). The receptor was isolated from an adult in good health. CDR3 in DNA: TGTGCCAGCAGAGCCCAGGGTCTGGATCAGCCCCAGCATTTT. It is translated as CASRAQGLDQPQHF.